The clone carrying this T cell receptor beta chain was counted between two and nine times. Its specificity is not known. Here immunoSEQ multiplex PCR was the method, and the copy in TCRdb shows in-frame clones only, minus some. The sample includes some 45,000 clones, 70% to 90% of them seen just once. This sample is drawn from a study of PD-L1 blockade in urothelial cancer. Study background: The authors examined blood 3 weeks (second dose) and 6 weeks after treatment start.

Study-wide points: Patients with below-median pretreatment blood clonality survived longer. Tumor-associated blood clones were expanded more by durable-benefit patients at 3 weeks.

Indicated time point: pretreatment peripheral blood. The CDR3 length is 16 residues. Germline V gives CDR1 LNHDA, CDR2 SQIVND (reference sequence). V was clipped by 4 bases and J by 4 bases; unmatched bases: 8. Here the sequenced sample was PBMCs, taken around atezolizumab (anti-PD-L1) treatment. The TCR sequence derives from a donor over 35 with urothelial cancer. The chain has TRBV19 and TRBJ1-5, with 9 bases aligning to TRBD1. The CDR3 region is CASSKGQGPRNQPQHF. As DNA, the CDR3 is TGTGCCAGTAGTAAAGGACAGGGGCCAAGGAATCAGCCCCAGCATTTT.